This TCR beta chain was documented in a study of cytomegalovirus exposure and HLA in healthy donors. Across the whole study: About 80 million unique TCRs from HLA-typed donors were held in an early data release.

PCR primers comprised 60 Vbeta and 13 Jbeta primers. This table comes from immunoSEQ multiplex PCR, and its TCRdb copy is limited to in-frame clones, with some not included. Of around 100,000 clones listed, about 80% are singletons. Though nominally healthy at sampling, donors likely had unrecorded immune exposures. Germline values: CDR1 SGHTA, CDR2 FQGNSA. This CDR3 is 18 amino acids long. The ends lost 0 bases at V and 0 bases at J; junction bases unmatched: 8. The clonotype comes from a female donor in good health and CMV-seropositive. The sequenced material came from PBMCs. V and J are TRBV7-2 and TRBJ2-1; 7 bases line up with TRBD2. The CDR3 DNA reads TGTGCCAGCAGCTTAGCTAGCGGGTGGTCCAGCTCCTACAATGAGCAGTTCTTC. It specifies CASSLASGWSSSYNEQFF. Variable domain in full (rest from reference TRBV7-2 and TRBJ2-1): GAGVSQSPSNKVTEKGKDVELRCDPISGHTALYWYRQSLGQGLEFLIYFQGNSAPDKSGLPSDRFSAERTGGSVSTLTIQRTQQEDSAVYLCASSLASGWSSSYNEQFFGPGTRLTVL.